These 12 T cell receptor beta chains came from one sample sequenced in a study of CD8 T cells in ankylosing spondylitis. Study outcomes and limitations: Characteristic, it appeared, of ankylosing spondylitis blood was a TCR beta motif of eight highly homologous variants.

What these receptors recognize is not known. A single record per CDR3 protein comes from TCRdb applying MiXCR to the 5' RACE reads. Of some 800,000 distinct CDR3 sequences listed, approximately 12% were seen once; the top ten hold approximately 0.46%. Sequencing was done on a sample of blood, either unsorted or a sorted T cell fraction (not recorded which). The receptor source for this set is a male donor with ankylosing spondylitis.

This clonotype was seen more than once but under ten times. Here the CDR3 DNA reads TGTGCCAGCAGTAAGGGGGCGGGAGGGAACACTGAAGCTTTCTTT. It yields the protein CASSKGAGGNTEAFF. The chain couples TRBV6-1 to TRBJ1-1, with TRBD1 matching 7 bases. The CDR3 consists of 15 residues. The ends lost 5 bases at V and 1 base at J; junction bases unmatched: 7. Per the germline V gene, CDR1 is MNHNS and CDR2 is SASEGT.

The genes are TRBV6-1 and TRBJ2-1; tentatively, D is TRBD1 or TRBD2 (7 bases each). The CDR3 totals 15 residues. V lost 7 bases, J lost 6 bases, and 19 bases lay in between. The germline V gene has CDR1 MNHNS and CDR2 SASEGT. The CDR3 nucleotides are TGTGCCAGCACAGGGGGGCTAGCGGCTTTCAATGAGCAGTTCTTC. This translates into CASTGGLAAFNEQFF.

Many counts were recorded for this clonotype. The rearrangement uses TRBV20-1 and TRBJ2-5; 7 nucleotides line up with TRBD1. This CDR3 region has 11 residues. V trimming: 6 bases; J trimming: 6 bases; junction bases outside the gene matches: 4. Germline lookup yields CDR1 DFQATT and CDR2 SNEGSKA (reference sequence). The CDR3 sequence: CSAMTGQTQYF. CDR3 nucleotides: TGCAGTGCGATGACAGGGCAGACCCAGTACTTC.

Only a few counts were recorded for this clonotype. The rearrangement links TRBV20-1 to TRBJ2-7; TRBD2 matches 12 bases. CDR1 is DFQATT and CDR2 is SNEGSKA in the germline V gene (reference sequence). Trimming at V came to 5 bases and at J to 7 bases, leaving 9 bases not matched to a gene. This CDR3 has 14 residues. For the CDR3, the DNA is TGCAGTGCTGCGTGGACTAGCGGGATGAGTGAGCAGTACTTC. Protein sequence: CSAAWTSGMSEQYF.

The chain links TRBV10-1 to TRBJ2-7, with 7 bases lining up with TRBD2. V gave up 2 bases and J gave up 0 bases; unmatched junction bases: 10. The CDR3 runs 17 residues. Germline V lookup: CDR1 WNHNN, CDR2 SYGVQD (reference sequence). CDR3 coding DNA: TGCGCCAGCAGTGAGGGGAGGGCCGGACTCAGCTCCTACGAGCAGTACTTC. Its translation: CASSEGRAGLSSYEQYF.

A note on this clonotype: The conserved phenylalanine or tryptophan normally closing the CDR3 is absent here, so this likely arose from a read error. This chain joins TRBV7-2 and TRBJ2-5, with 10 bases that match TRBD2. Trimming cost V 4 bases and J 7 bases; bases outside gene matches: 6. The CDR3 runs 14 residues. Germline values: CDR1 SGHTA, CDR2 FQGNSA. The CDR3 loop is CASSSGLAQGTQYI. The CDR3 DNA follows: TGTGCCAGCAGCTCGGGACTAGCGCAGGGGACCCAGTACATC.

This clonotype has just a few counts. The rearrangement joins TRBV20-1 to TRBJ2-1; 7 bases fit TRBD2. Germline assignment: CDR1 DFQATT and CDR2 SNEGSKA (reference sequence). The CDR3 totals 15 residues. The J segment lost 1 base and the V segment lost 6 bases, leaving 9 bases of the junction unmatched. The CDR3 loop is CSASQRGRSYNEQFF. CDR3 nucleotides: TGCAGTGCCAGTCAGCGGGGCCGATCCTACAATGAGCAGTTCTTC.

This clonotype showed up just a few times. V usage is TRBV4-1 and J usage is TRBJ2-7; TRBD1 or TRBD2 may be the D gene (5 bases each). Trimming removed 1 base at V and 4 bases at J, with 17 bases between. This CDR3 is 16 amino acids long. The germline V gene has CDR1 MGHRA and CDR2 YSYEKL. CDR3 amino acids: CASSQVMGQGVYEQYF. The CDR3, as DNA: TGCGCCAGCAGCCAAGTAATGGGCCAGGGAGTTTACGAGCAGTACTTC.

The gene calls are TRBV6-5 and TRBJ2-5; no reliable D call. The CDR3 contains 15 residues. Germline values: CDR1 MNHEY, CDR2 SVGAGI. V was clipped by 0 bases and J by 4 bases, with 12 bases between them. The CDR3 sequence: CASSYSGPNAETQYF. CDR3 sequence (DNA): TGTGCCAGCAGTTACTCAGGCCCCAATGCAGAGACCCAGTACTTC.

This clonotype was observed a few times. This chain uses TRBV12-3 or TRBV12-4 with TRBJ1-2; the match to TRBD1 covers 7 bases. This CDR3 has 14 residues. V was clipped by 7 bases and J by 6 bases; unmatched bases: 11. The DNA for the CDR3 is TGTGCCAGCACACAACTCGGGACAGCGAATGGCTACACCTTC. It encodes CASTQLGTANGYTF.

This sequence joins TRBV20-1 and TRBJ1-1; D is perhaps TRBD1 (6 bases). Trimming shortened V by 3 bases and J by 0 bases, and 11 bases separated the two germline ends. This CDR3 region has 14 residues. Germline loops: CDR1 DFQATT, CDR2 SNEGSKA (reference sequence). The DNA for the CDR3 is TGCAGTGCTAGGAAAGGACAGTTGAACACTGAAGCTTTCTTT. It yields the protein CSARKGQLNTEAFF.

A few counts support this clonotype. The genes are TRBV11-2 and TRBJ2-2; 9 positions match TRBD2. This CDR3 has 17 residues. V was clipped by 0 bases and J by 7 bases; unmatched bases: 9. The germline CDR1 and CDR2 sequences are SGHAT and FQNNGV. The CDR3, as DNA: TGTGCCAGCAGCTTAGATTGGATAGCGGGAGATAACGGGGAGCTGTTTTTT. It encodes CASSLDWIAGDNGELFF. Supplemented by reference TRBV11-2 and TRBJ2-2, the full variable domain reads EAGVAQSPRYKIIEKRQSVAFWCNPISGHATLYWYQQILGQGPKLLIQFQNNGVVDDSQLPKDRFSAERLKGVDSTLKIQPAKLEDSAVYLCASSLDWIAGDNGELFFGEGSRLTVL.